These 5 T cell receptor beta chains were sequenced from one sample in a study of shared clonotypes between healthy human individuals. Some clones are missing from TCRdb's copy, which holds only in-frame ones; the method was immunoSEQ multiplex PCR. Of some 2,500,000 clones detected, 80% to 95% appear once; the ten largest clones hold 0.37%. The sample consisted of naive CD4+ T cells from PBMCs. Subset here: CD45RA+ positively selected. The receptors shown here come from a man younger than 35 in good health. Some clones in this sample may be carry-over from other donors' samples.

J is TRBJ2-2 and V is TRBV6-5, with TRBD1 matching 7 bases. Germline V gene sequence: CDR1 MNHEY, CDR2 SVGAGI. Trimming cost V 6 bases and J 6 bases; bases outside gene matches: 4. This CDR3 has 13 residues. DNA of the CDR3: TGTGCCAGCAGCCGACAGGGTTCCGGGGAGCTGTTTTTT. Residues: CASSRQGSGELFF.

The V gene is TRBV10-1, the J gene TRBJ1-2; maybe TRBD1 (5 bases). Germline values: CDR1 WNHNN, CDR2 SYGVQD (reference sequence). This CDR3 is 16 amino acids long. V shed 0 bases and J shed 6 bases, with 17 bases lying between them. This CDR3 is CASSESTGGSLDGYTF. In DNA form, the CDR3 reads TGCGCCAGCAGTGAGTCTACGGGGGGGAGCTTGGATGGCTACACCTTC.

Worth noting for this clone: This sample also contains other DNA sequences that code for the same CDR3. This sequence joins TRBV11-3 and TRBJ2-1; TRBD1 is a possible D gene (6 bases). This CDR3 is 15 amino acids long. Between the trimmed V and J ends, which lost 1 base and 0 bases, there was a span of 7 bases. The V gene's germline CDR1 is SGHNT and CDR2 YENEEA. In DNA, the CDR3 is TGTGCCAGCAGCTTAGGAGGGGGCTCCTACAATGAGCAGTTCTTC. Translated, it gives CASSLGGGSYNEQFF. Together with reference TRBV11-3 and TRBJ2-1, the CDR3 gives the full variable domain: EAGVVQSPRYKIIEKKQPVAFWCNPISGHNTLYWYLQNLGQGPELLIRYENEEAVDDSQLPKDRFSAERLKGVDSTLKIQPAELGDSAVYLCASSLGGGSYNEQFFGPGTRLTVL.

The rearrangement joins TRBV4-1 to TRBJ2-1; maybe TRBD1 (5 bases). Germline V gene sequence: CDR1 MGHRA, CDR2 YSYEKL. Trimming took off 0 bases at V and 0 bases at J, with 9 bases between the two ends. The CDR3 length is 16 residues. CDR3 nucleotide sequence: TGCGCCAGCAGCCAAGATCCGACAGCCTCCTACAATGAGCAGTTCTTC. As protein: CASSQDPTASYNEQFF.

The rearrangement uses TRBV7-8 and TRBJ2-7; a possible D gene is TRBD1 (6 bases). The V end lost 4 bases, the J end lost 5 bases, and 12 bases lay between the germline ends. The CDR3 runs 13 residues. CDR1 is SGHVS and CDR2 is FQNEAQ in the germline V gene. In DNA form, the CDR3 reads TGTGCCAGCAGCTACCAACAGGGAAACGAGCAGTACTTC. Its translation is CASSYQQGNEQYF.